These 5 T cell receptor beta chains originate from one sample sequenced in a study of human T cells and chemical hapten exposure. Using its own MiXCR run on the RACE reads, TCRdb lists one record per CDR3 protein. The table records some 120,000 distinct CDR3 sequences, about 8.2% of them present only once. Regarding time point: healthy volunteer bleed at 2 weeks. Unfractionated whole blood was the source of the extracted total RNA. The sequenced sample consisted of whole blood. The receptor set was obtained from a male donor in good health. Some clones in this sample may be carry-over from other donors' samples.

The chain carries TRBV10-3 and TRBJ2-1, with TRBD1 matching over 8 bases. The trim removed 3 bases at V and 6 bases at J, leaving 10 bases unmatched. Germline lookup yields CDR1 ENHRY and CDR2 SYGVKD. The length of the CDR3 is 16 residues. The CDR3 nucleotides read TGTGCCATCAGTGAAAGGGCGGACAGGGCTGGCAATGAGCAGTTCTTC. Translated: CAISERADRAGNEQFF.

This clonotype was seen a handful of times. The chain links TRBV10-3 to TRBJ1-1, with D hard to call. The CDR3 totals 12 residues. Germline CDR1 and CDR2: ENHRY and SYGVKD. Trimming removed 6 bases from V and 3 bases from J, with 8 bases in between. The CDR3 DNA is TGTGCCATCAGCACCGGGGACACTGAAGCTTTCTTT. It codes for CAISTGDTEAFF.

In this sample, this clonotype turned up a few times. The rearrangement joins TRBV19 to TRBJ2-1; TRBD1 aligns across 7 bases. Per germline, CDR1 LNHDA and CDR2 SQIVND (reference sequence). The CDR3 is made up of 15 amino acids. The junction had 8 bases not matched to a gene; V was cut back by 6 bases and J by 3 bases. CDR3 protein: CASRKGQTLYNEQFF. The CDR3 DNA sequence: TGTGCCAGTAGGAAGGGACAGACGCTCTACAATGAGCAGTTCTTC.

V usage is TRBV19 and J usage is TRBJ2-2, with 7 bases aligning to TRBD2. CDR3 size: 14 residues. The J segment lost 4 bases and the V segment lost 5 bases, leaving 4 bases of the junction unmatched. CDR1 and CDR2 from the germline V gene are LNHDA and SQIVND (reference sequence). The CDR3 reads CASSAGVATGELFF. CDR3 in DNA: TGTGCCAGTAGTGCGGGAGTGGCCACCGGGGAGCTGTTTTTT.

V and J are TRBV5-1 and TRBJ1-6; tentative D call: TRBD1 (5 bases). There are 15 residues in the CDR3. The V end was cut by 1 base, the J end by 7 bases, with 12 bases between. Germline V lookup: CDR1 SGHRS, CDR2 YFSETQ. The CDR3: CASSLFGTTNSPLHF. The CDR3 DNA sequence: TGCGCCAGCAGCTTGTTCGGGACTACAAATTCACCCCTCCACTTT.